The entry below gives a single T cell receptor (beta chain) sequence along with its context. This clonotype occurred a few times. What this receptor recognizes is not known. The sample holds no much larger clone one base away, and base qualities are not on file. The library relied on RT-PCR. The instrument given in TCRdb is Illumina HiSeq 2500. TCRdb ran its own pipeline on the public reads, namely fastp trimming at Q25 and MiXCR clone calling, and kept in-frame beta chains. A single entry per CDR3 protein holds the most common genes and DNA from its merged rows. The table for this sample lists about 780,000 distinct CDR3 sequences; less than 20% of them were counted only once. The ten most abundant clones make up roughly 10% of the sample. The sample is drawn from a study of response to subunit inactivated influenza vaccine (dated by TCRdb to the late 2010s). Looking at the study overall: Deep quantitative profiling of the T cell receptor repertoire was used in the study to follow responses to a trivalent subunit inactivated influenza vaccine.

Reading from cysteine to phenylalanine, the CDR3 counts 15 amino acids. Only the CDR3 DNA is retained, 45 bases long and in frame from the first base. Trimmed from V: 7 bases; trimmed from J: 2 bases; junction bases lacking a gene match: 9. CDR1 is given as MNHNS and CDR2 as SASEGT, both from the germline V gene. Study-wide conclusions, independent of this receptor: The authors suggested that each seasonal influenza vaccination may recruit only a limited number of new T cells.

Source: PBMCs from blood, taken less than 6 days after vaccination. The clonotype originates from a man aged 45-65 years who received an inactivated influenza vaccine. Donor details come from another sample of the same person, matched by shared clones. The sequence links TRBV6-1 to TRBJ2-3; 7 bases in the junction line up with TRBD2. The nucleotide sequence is TGTGCCAGCACCTTTCCTAGCGGTATCACAGATACGCAGTATTTT. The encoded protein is CASTFPSGITDTQYF.